This T cell receptor (beta chain) was obtained from a study of T cells after yellow fever vaccination. TCRdb processed the 5' RACE reads anew with MiXCR; each CDR3 protein has one entry. Among a few hundred thousand distinct CDR3 sequences listed, around 10% were seen once. The origin of this receptor is a man younger than 30 who received the YFV17D yellow fever vaccine. The source was PBMCs, collected on the day of the first yellow fever vaccination.

The CDR3 nucleotides are TGCGCCAGCAGTCATGGGGGGCGAACAACTAATGAAAAACTGTTTTTT. The encoded protein is CASSHGGRTTNEKLFF. The rearrangement uses TRBV5-1 and TRBJ1-4, with D perhaps matching TRBD1 (6 bases). Trimming removed 5 bases from V and 0 bases from J, with 14 bases in between. Germline lookup yields CDR1 SGHRS and CDR2 YFSETQ. CDR3 length: 16 residues.